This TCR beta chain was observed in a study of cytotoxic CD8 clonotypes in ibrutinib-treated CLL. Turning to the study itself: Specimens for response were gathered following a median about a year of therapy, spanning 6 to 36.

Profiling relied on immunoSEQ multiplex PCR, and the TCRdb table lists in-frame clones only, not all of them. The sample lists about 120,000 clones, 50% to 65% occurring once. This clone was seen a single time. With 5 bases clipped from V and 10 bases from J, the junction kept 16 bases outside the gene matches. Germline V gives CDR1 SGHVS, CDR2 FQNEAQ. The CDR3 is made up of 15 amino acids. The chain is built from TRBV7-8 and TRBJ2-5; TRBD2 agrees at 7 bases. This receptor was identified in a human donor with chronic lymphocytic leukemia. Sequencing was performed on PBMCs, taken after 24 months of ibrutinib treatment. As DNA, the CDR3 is TGTGCCAGCAGCCTCCTGATGCGGGGACCGGGGGGCCAGTACTTC. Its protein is CASSLLMRGPGGQYF.